The TCR beta chain under discussion was sequenced for a study of CD8 T cells in ankylosing spondylitis. The CDR3 sequence is 15 residues long. V lost 3 bases to trimming and J lost 5 bases, with 18 bases between them. Germline V gene sequence: CDR1 DFQATT, CDR2 SNEGSKA (reference sequence). A remark on this clonotype: Its matching antigen is unknown.

Researchers built TCR beta libraries using quantitative 5'-RACE with molecular barcodes. TCRdb redid the calling of the 5' RACE reads with MiXCR, one entry per CDR3 protein. Among around 300,000 distinct CDR3 sequences, roughly 20% were seen once, and the ten largest hold about 3.7%. Study-wide results and limits: Disease-linked clones reportedly showed significant enrichment in matched ankylosing spondylitis synovial fluid. Disease-associated clonotypes exhibited CD8+ identity and were relatively infrequent in peripheral blood. What appeared characteristic of ankylosing spondylitis blood was a TCR beta motif of fewer than ten highly homologous variants.

The V gene is TRBV20-1, the J gene TRBJ2-3; TRBD1 might be the D (6 bases). The sample consisted of blood, either unsorted or a sorted T cell fraction (not recorded which). This TCR was sampled from a female donor with ankylosing spondylitis or in good health (not recorded which). In DNA, the CDR3 is TGCAGTGCTAGTGACCGGGACACACATGGAGATACGCAGTATTTT. Amino acids: CSASDRDTHGDTQYF.